Listed below are T cell receptor beta chains from one sample, sequenced in a study of T-cell memory formation after mild COVID-19. MiXCR, run by TCRdb on the 5' RACE reads, gives a single entry per CDR3 protein. The sample carries approximately 230,000 distinct CDR3 sequences, less than 20% recorded once. Sequencing was carried out using PBMCs or a T cell subset sorted from them (not recorded which). These receptors were taken from a man between 18 and 29 years old who had mild COVID-19 (a few samples of this study predate the infection). Cell type and time point are not known. Both conserved end residues are part of each CDR3. Fields, in order: clone size, J gene, V gene, D gene, CDR3 protein, CDR3 DNA. The D gene is left open where the match is weak. Clone size, where shown, is once, few, many, or a class for clones that have expanded.

size: -; J: TRBJ2-2; V: TRBV5-4; D: -; CDR3: CASSLSRHTETGELFF; DNA: TGTGCCAGCAGCCTCAGCCGGCACACCGAAACCGGGGAGCTGTTTTTT
size: few; J: TRBJ2-5; V: TRBV5-5; D: TRBD1; CDR3: CASSFPAGGTQYF; DNA: TGTGCCAGCAGCTTTCCGGCAGGGGGGACCCAGTACTTC
size: -; J: TRBJ2-1; V: TRBV5-1; D: -; CDR3: CASSFLGASYNEQFF; DNA: TGCGCCAGCAGCTTTCTGGGGGCTTCCTACAATGAGCAGTTCTTC
size: many; J: TRBJ2-3; V: TRBV6-2/TRBV6-3; D: -; CDR3: CARIGPNTDTQYF; DNA: TGTGCCAGGATTGGGCCGAACACAGATACGCAGTATTTT
size: few; J: TRBJ1-2; V: TRBV25-1; D: -; CDR3: CASSVTGDYGYTF; DNA: TGTGCCAGCAGTGTGACAGGAGACTATGGCTACACCTTC
size: -; J: TRBJ2-1; V: TRBV4-3; D: TRBD1; CDR3: CASSRNTRTGQFF; DNA: TGCGCCAGCAGCCGAAATACGAGGACAGGGCAGTTCTTC
size: -; J: TRBJ1-6; V: TRBV9; D: TRBD1; CDR3: CASSVSSGTGNSPLHF; DNA: TGTGCCAGCAGCGTTTCTTCCGGGACAGGGAATTCACCCCTCCACTTT
size: few; J: TRBJ2-5; V: TRBV7-2; D: -; CDR3: CASSRPDSLQETQYF; DNA: TGTGCCAGCAGCCGCCCGGACAGTCTGCAAGAGACCCAGTACTTC
size: -; J: TRBJ2-1; V: TRBV2; D: -; CDR3: CASSGAGMSPNF; DNA: TGTGCCAGCAGTGGGGCCGGGATGTCACCCAACTTC
size: -; J: TRBJ2-3; V: TRBV10-1; D: -; CDR3: CASKGYSDTQYF; DNA: TGCGCCAGCAAGGGCTATTCGGATACGCAGTATTTT
size: few; J: TRBJ2-3; V: TRBV5-1; D: -; CDR3: CASSLAVGGDTQYF; DNA: TGCGCCAGCAGCTTGGCCGTGGGCGGGGATACGCAGTATTTT
size: -; J: TRBJ2-5; V: TRBV25-1; D: -; CDR3: CASSANRAGILETQYF; DNA: TGTGCCAGCAGTGCGAATCGGGCAGGGATTTTAGAGACCCAGTACTTC
size: few; J: TRBJ2-1; V: TRBV9; D: TRBD2; CDR3: CASSVDGLAGGNEQFF; DNA: TGTGCCAGCAGCGTCGATGGACTAGCGGGGGGGAATGAGCAGTTCTTC
size: -; J: TRBJ1-1; V: TRBV5-4; D: -; CDR3: CASSLPGRSTEAFF; DNA: TGTGCCAGCAGCTTGCCGGGACGGAGCACTGAAGCTTTCTTT
size: few; J: TRBJ1-5; V: TRBV7-9; D: -; CDR3: CASSLGFGQPQHF; DNA: TGTGCCAGCAGCTTAGGCTTCGGTCAGCCCCAGCATTTT
size: few; J: TRBJ2-2; V: TRBV7-9; D: -; CDR3: CASSSRQGGAGELFF; DNA: TGTGCCAGCAGCTCCCGACAGGGAGGGGCCGGGGAGCTGTTTTTT
size: -; J: TRBJ1-2; V: TRBV19; D: TRBD1; CDR3: CATGVLDRLPGGYTF; DNA: TGTGCCACCGGCGTCCTGGACAGGTTGCCGGGTGGCTACACCTTC
size: -; J: TRBJ1-1; V: TRBV5-4; D: TRBD1; CDR3: CASSSDRAPSEAFF; DNA: TGTGCCAGCAGCTCGGACAGGGCCCCGTCAGAAGCTTTCTTT
size: -; J: TRBJ2-1; V: TRBV6-2/TRBV6-3; D: -; CDR3: CASTLSSYNEQFF; DNA: TGTGCCAGCACCCTGAGCTCCTACAATGAGCAGTTCTTC
size: -; J: TRBJ2-7; V: TRBV18; D: -; CDR3: CASSPDPLEQYF; DNA: TGTGCCAGCTCACCCGACCCGCTTGAGCAGTACTTC
size: -; J: TRBJ2-1; V: TRBV29-1; D: TRBD1; CDR3: CSGLGGRSYNEQFF; DNA: TGCAGCGGTCTAGGGGGCAGGTCCTACAATGAGCAGTTCTTC
size: few; J: TRBJ2-3; V: TRBV9; D: -; CDR3: CASSVVAADTQYF; DNA: TGTGCCAGCAGCGTAGTGGCCGCAGATACGCAGTATTTT
size: few; J: TRBJ1-1; V: TRBV7-2; D: -; CDR3: CASSLTGNPGAAFF; DNA: TGTGCCAGCAGCCTGACCGGGAACCCTGGTGCAGCTTTCTTT
size: -; J: TRBJ1-6; V: TRBV7-2; D: -; CDR3: CASSPQGGRSYNSPLHF; DNA: TGTGCCAGCAGCCCGCAGGGTGGGCGGAGCTATAATTCACCCCTCCACTTT
size: -; J: TRBJ1-2; V: TRBV7-2; D: -; CDR3: CASSPSLGHRRYGYTF; DNA: TGTGCCAGCAGCCCCTCTCTGGGACATAGGCGGTATGGCTACACCTTC
size: -; J: TRBJ2-3; V: TRBV25-1; D: TRBD2; CDR3: CASSVAGVNTDTQYF; DNA: TGTGCCAGCAGTGTGGCGGGAGTAAACACAGATACGCAGTATTTT
size: few; J: TRBJ1-1; V: TRBV20-1; D: TRBD1; CDR3: CSARKQGGTEAFF; DNA: TGCAGTGCTAGAAAACAGGGGGGCACTGAAGCTTTCTTT
size: -; J: TRBJ2-3; V: TRBV12-3/TRBV12-4; D: TRBD2; CDR3: CASRTGLPPTDTQYF; DNA: TGTGCCAGCAGGACGGGACTACCCCCCACAGATACGCAGTATTTT
size: -; J: TRBJ2-7; V: TRBV6-1; D: -; CDR3: CASRENWGLTRVSEQYF; DNA: TGTGCCAGCAGAGAAAATTGGGGACTCACTAGGGTCTCCGAGCAGTACTTC
size: once; J: TRBJ2-1; V: TRBV20-1; D: TRBD2; CDR3: CSATTLAGPYNEQFF; DNA: TGCAGTGCTACGACACTAGCGGGGCCCTACAATGAGCAGTTCTTC
size: -; J: TRBJ1-4; V: TRBV6-2/TRBV6-3; D: -; CDR3: CASTAGEKLFF; DNA: TGTGCCAGCACCGCCGGGGAAAAACTGTTTTTT
size: -; J: TRBJ2-2; V: TRBV9; D: TRBD2; CDR3: CASSVASSGGAGELFF; DNA: TGTGCCAGCAGCGTAGCGTCTAGCGGGGGGGCCGGGGAGCTGTTTTTT
size: -; J: TRBJ2-5; V: TRBV4-2; D: -; CDR3: CASSQDVTQETQYF; DNA: TGTGCCAGCAGCCAAGACGTAACCCAAGAGACCCAGTACTTC
size: -; J: TRBJ2-2; V: TRBV20-1; D: TRBD2; CDR3: CSAPRTSGNTGELFF; DNA: TGCAGTGCGCCAAGGACTAGCGGTAACACCGGGGAGCTGTTTTTT
size: many; J: TRBJ1-1; V: TRBV5-6; D: -; CDR3: CASSFARHWNTEAFF; DNA: TGTGCCAGCAGCTTCGCTAGACACTGGAACACTGAAGCTTTCTTT
size: few; J: TRBJ2-5; V: TRBV21-1; D: -; CDR3: CARGTGRETQYF; DNA: TGTGCCAGAGGGACAGGGAGAGAGACCCAGTACTTC
size: -; J: TRBJ2-5; V: TRBV5-6; D: TRBD1; CDR3: CASSLIQGSQYF; DNA: TGTGCCAGCAGCTTGATACAGGGGAGCCAGTACTTC
size: few; J: TRBJ1-1; V: TRBV12-5; D: -; CDR3: CASGLVRDHSTEAFF; DNA: TGTGCTAGTGGTTTGGTCCGGGACCATTCCACTGAAGCTTTCTTT
size: -; J: TRBJ2-7; V: TRBV11-2; D: TRBD1; CDR3: CASSPGPRGYEQYF; DNA: TGTGCCAGCAGCCCGGGACCCAGGGGGTACGAGCAGTACTTC
size: few; J: TRBJ2-1; V: TRBV5-1; D: TRBD1; CDR3: CASSFDRGLYNEQFF; DNA: TGCGCCAGCAGCTTTGACAGGGGTCTCTACAATGAGCAGTTCTTC
size: few; J: TRBJ2-5; V: TRBV29-1; D: TRBD1; CDR3: CSVEGQGIVTQYF; DNA: TGCAGCGTTGAGGGACAGGGAATCGTGACCCAGTACTTC
size: few; J: TRBJ1-5; V: TRBV24-1; D: -; CDR3: CATSGFGNQPQHF; DNA: TGTGCCACCTCGGGGTTTGGCAATCAGCCCCAGCATTTT
size: many; J: TRBJ1-2; V: TRBV5-8; D: -; CDR3: CASSWEYGGYTF; DNA: TGTGCCAGCAGCTGGGAGTATGGAGGCTACACCTTC
size: -; J: TRBJ2-3; V: TRBV24-1; D: -; CDR3: CATSDPRLDTAWGDTQYF; DNA: TGTGCCACCAGTGACCCCCGCCTTGACACGGCGTGGGGAGATACGCAGTATTTT
size: few; J: TRBJ2-1; V: TRBV29-1; D: -; CDR3: CSSLASSYNEQFF; DNA: TGCAGCTCCCTAGCCAGCTCCTACAATGAGCAGTTCTTC
size: few; J: TRBJ2-5; V: TRBV5-1; D: -; CDR3: CASSLRWGGQETQYF; DNA: TGCGCCAGCAGCTTAAGGTGGGGAGGCCAAGAGACCCAGTACTTC
size: -; J: TRBJ1-1; V: TRBV19; D: -; CDR3: CASSMRNTEAFF; DNA: TGTGCCAGTTCTATGAGGAACACTGAAGCTTTCTTT